Listed here are 8 T cell receptor beta chains from one sample, sequenced in a study of beta chain features in type 1 diabetes. TCRB transcripts that were expressed got sequenced, as all of the isolated RNA had been reverse transcribed. Using immunoSEQ multiplex PCR, the repertoire was profiled, and TCRdb retains in-frame clones only, with some absent. The table has about 210,000 clones, approximately 10% seen once. The sample was central memory CD4+ T cells from blood. The source of these receptors is a man aged 18-30 years in good health.

This clone was counted only a few times. The chain links TRBV11-3 to TRBJ1-2, with 8 bases that match TRBD1. The J segment lost 8 bases and the V segment lost 5 bases, leaving 10 bases of the junction unmatched. The CDR3 consists of 14 residues. From germline, CDR1 is SGHNT and CDR2 YENEEA. The CDR3 bases are TGTGCCAGCAGCGCCCCGGGACAGGATCGAGGCTACACCTTC. Encoded protein: CASSAPGQDRGYTF. Supplemented by reference TRBV11-3 and TRBJ1-2, the full variable domain reads EAGVVQSPRYKIIEKKQPVAFWCNPISGHNTLYWYLQNLGQGPELLIRYENEEAVDDSQLPKDRFSAERLKGVDSTLKIQPAELGDSAVYLCASSAPGQDRGYTFGSGTRLTVV.

The chain links TRBV7-9 to TRBJ2-2, with TRBD2 matching 9 bases. CDR3 length: 16 residues. V dropped 5 bases and J dropped 1; count of bases not matched to a gene: 5. CDR1 is SEHNR, CDR2 FQNEAQ, per germline (reference sequence). In nucleotides, the CDR3 is TGTGCCAGCAGCCTGGCTAGCGGGGTGAACACCGGGGAGCTGTTTTTT. It specifies CASSLASGVNTGELFF.

The table lists this clone with a few counts. V gene TRBV29-1 combines with J gene TRBJ1-2; possible D gene TRBD1, 6 bases. CDR1 is SQVTM, CDR2 ANQGSEA, per germline. The CDR3 consists of 13 residues. With 7 bases removed from V and 1 base from J, the gap between germline ends came to 13 bases. CDR3 loop: CSAAMDSNYGYTF. DNA of the CDR3: TGCAGCGCGGCTATGGACAGTAACTATGGCTACACCTTC.

This clone has more than one count but fewer than ten. This sequence joins TRBV29-1 and TRBJ1-1; D unclear. This CDR3 contains 14 residues. V lost 5 bases to trimming and J lost 4 bases, with 17 bases between them. The germline gives CDR1 SQVTM, CDR2 ANQGSEA. The CDR3 DNA sequence: TGCAGCGTTCACCTGACACTCCTTTCCACTGAAGCTTTCTTT. Residues: CSVHLTLLSTEAFF. The full variable domain, its missing parts supplied by reference TRBV29-1 and TRBJ1-1, is SAVISQKPSRDICQRGTSLTIQCQVDSQVTMMFWYRQQPGQSLTLIATANQGSEATYESGFVIDKFPISRPNLTFSTLTVSNMSPEDSSIYLCSVHLTLLSTEAFFGQGTRLTVV.

In its sample, this clone was seen a few times. The chain recombines TRBV7-9 with TRBJ2-7, with D possibly TRBD1 on 5 matching bases. The CDR3 extends over 16 amino acids. Germline V gene sequence: CDR1 SEHNR, CDR2 FQNEAQ (reference sequence). Trimming took 6 bases from V and 1 from J, leaving 19 bases between them. CDR3 amino acids: CASRRPTAPGSYEQYF. The CDR3 nucleotides are TGTGCCAGCAGGCGGCCCACCGCCCCAGGGTCCTACGAGCAGTACTTC.

Ten or more counts support this clone. The chain recombines TRBV6-5 with TRBJ1-2; D is ambiguous. This CDR3 contains 12 residues. The germline V and J ends were trimmed by 4 bases and 9 bases, with 12 bases remaining between them. Germline V CDR1 and CDR2: MNHEY, SVGAGI. CDR3: CASSFDSTRYTF. CDR3 bases: TGTGCCAGCAGTTTCGACTCAACGCGCTACACCTTC.

This clone was detected only a few times. The chain combines TRBV30 with TRBJ1-5; maybe TRBD1 (5 bases). The germline V gene encodes CDR1 GTSNPN and CDR2 SVGIG (reference sequence). Between the trimmed V and J ends, which lost 2 bases and 4 bases, there was a span of 12 bases. The CDR3 extends over 14 amino acids. The CDR3 here is CAWSPTRGNQPQHF. CDR3 sequence (DNA): TGTGCCTGGAGTCCAACTAGGGGAAATCAGCCCCAGCATTTT. Complete variable domain (other parts from reference TRBV30 and TRBJ1-5): SQTIHQWPATLVQPVGSPLSLECTVEGTSNPNLYWYRQAAGRGLQLLFYSVGIGQISSEVPQNLSASRPQDRQFILSSKKLLLSDSGFYLCAWSPTRGNQPQHFGDGTRLSIL.

This clone turned up a few times. This chain links TRBV30 with TRBJ2-5; D remains ambiguous. Germline V gene data show CDR1 as GTSNPN and CDR2 as SVGIG (reference sequence). The CDR3 contains 13 residues. Trimming left V 1 base short and J 5 bases short, with 11 bases between. CDR3 in DNA: TGTGCCTGGAGTGCGGTTAGCACGGAGACCCAGTACTTC. Residues: CAWSAVSTETQYF.